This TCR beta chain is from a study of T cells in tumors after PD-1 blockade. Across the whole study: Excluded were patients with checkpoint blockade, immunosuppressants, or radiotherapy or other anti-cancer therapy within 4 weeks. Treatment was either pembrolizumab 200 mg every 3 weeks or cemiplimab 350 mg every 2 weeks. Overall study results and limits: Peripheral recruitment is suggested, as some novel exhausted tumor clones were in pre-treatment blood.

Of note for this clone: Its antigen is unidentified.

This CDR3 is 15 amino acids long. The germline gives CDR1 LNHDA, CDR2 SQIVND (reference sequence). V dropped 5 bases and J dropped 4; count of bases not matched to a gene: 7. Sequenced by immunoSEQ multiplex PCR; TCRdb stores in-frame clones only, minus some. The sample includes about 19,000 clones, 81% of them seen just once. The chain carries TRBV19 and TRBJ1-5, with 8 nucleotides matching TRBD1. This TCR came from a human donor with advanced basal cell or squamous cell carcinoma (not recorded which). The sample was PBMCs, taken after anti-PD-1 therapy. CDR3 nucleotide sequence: TGTGCCAGTAGTCGGGACAGGCTGGCGAATCAGCCCCAGCATTTT. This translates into CASSRDRLANQPQHF. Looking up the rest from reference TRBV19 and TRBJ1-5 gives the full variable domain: DGGITQSPKYLFRKEGQNVTLSCEQNLNHDAMYWYRQDPGQGLRLIYYSQIVNDFQKGDIAEGYSVSREKKESFPLTVTSAQKNPTAFYLCASSRDRLANQPQHFGDGTRLSIL.